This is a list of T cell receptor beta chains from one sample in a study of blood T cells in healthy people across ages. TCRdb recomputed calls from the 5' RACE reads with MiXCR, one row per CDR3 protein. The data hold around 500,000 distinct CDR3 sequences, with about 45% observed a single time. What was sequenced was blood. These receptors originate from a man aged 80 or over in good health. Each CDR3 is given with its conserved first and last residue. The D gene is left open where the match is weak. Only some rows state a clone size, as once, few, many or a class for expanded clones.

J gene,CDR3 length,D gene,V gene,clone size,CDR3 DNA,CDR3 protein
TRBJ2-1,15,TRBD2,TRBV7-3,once,TGTGCCAGCAGCGCAGGACTAGCGGCATTCAATGAGCAGTTCTTC,CASSAGLAAFNEQFF
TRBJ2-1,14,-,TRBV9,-,TGTGCCAGCAGCGTCACCCAGGGTAAGAATGAGCAGTTCTTC,CASSVTQGKNEQFF
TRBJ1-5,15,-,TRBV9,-,TGTGCCAGCAGCGTAGGGCAGGGGCCCAATCAGCCCCAGCATTTT,CASSVGQGPNQPQHF
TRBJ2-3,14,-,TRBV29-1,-,TGCAGCACGGATACCCAGGGGTATCTAGATACGCAGTATTTT,CSTDTQGYLDTQYF
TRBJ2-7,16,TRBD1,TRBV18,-,TGTGCCAGCTCAACAAGGACAGGGGGTTCCTTGTACGAGCAGTACTTC,CASSTRTGGSLYEQYF
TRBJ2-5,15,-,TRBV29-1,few,TGCAGCGTTGGGGTGCTTTCAGCGGAACAAGAGACCCAGTACTTC,CSVGVLSAEQETQYF
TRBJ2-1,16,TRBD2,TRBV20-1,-,TGCAGTGCTAGAGATTGGCGGGGGGCAGGGTACAATGAGCAGTTCTTC,CSARDWRGAGYNEQFF
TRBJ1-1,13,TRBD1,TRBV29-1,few,TGCAGCGTTCGGGACAGGATTAACACTGAAGCTTTCTTT,CSVRDRINTEAFF
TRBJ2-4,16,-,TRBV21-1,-,TGTGCCAGCAGCAAAGGTATTGGCGCGGCTTTTAGAACCCAGTACTTC,CASSKGIGAAFRTQYF
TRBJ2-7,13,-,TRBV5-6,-,TGTGCCAGCAGGGCCGCTAGGAGTCACGGGCAGTACTTC,CASRAARSHGQYF
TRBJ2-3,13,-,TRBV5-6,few,TGTGCCAGCAGCGTGGGGGGCAGAGATACGCAGTATTTT,CASSVGGRDTQYF
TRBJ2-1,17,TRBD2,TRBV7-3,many,TGTGCCAGCAGCTTAGGGGAGCGGGAGGATTCCTACAATGAGCAGTTCTTC,CASSLGEREDSYNEQFF
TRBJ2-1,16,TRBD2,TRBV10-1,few,TGCGCCAGCAGTGAGTCGGGGACTAGCGGGGCAAATGAGCAGTTCTTC,CASSESGTSGANEQFF
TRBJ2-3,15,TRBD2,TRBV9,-,TGTGCCAGCAGCGTAGGGGCGGGGGACACAGATACGCAGTATTTT,CASSVGAGDTDTQYF
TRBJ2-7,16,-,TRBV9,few,TGTGCCAGCAGCCCCCTCGCGGGAAAAGGTGTTGACGAGCAGTACTTC,CASSPLAGKGVDEQYF
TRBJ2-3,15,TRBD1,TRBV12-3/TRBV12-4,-,TGTGCCAGCATCCCGGGACAGACCTCGTTGGATACGCAGTATTTT,CASIPGQTSLDTQYF
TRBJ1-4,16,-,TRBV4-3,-,TGCGCCAGCAGCCAAGAGGGGTCGGGGTTAAATGAAAAACTGTTTTTT,CASSQEGSGLNEKLFF
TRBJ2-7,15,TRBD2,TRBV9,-,TGTGCCAGCAGCGTAGACCCGGCGGGAGCCTACGAGCAGTACTTC,CASSVDPAGAYEQYF
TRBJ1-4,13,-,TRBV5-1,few,TGCGCCAGCAGAATCGGGGGAGATGAAAAACTGTTTTTT,CASRIGGDEKLFF
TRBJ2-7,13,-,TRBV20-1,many,TGCAGTGCCCTTTCGCCTCATACGGGCGAGCAGTACTTC,CSALSPHTGEQYF
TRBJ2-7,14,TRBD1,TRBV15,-,TGTGCCACCAGCCGCGGACAGGGATGGAACGAGCAGTACTTC,CATSRGQGWNEQYF
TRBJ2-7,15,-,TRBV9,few,TGTGCCAGCAGCGTAGAAGGTAACGGGGCCTACGAGCAGTACTTC,CASSVEGNGAYEQYF